This TCR beta chain was observed in a study of technical replicates of blood from a handful of donors. TCRdb's copy holds only in-frame clones and misses some; the assay was immunoSEQ multiplex PCR. The sample holds about 75,000 clones, 91% seen once. The germline CDR1 and CDR2 sequences are LNHDA and SQIVND (reference sequence). V lost 5 bases to trimming and J lost 6 bases; unmatched junction nucleotides: 8. The CDR3 extends over 15 amino acids. The material sequenced was T cells isolated from PBMCs. The sequence was obtained from a human donor in good health. Some clones in this sample may be carry-over from other donors' samples. The V call is TRBV19, the J call TRBJ2-1; 9 bases are a match to TRBD2. CDR3 in amino acids: CASSSSGTSTNEQFF. The CDR3, as DNA: TGTGCCAGTAGTTCCTCCGGGACTAGCACCAATGAGCAGTTCTTC.